This T cell receptor beta chain was profiled in a study of response to subunit inactivated influenza vaccine. Study-level points and caveats: Authors suggested few new T cells are recruited by each seasonal influenza vaccination.

CDR3 length equals 13 residues. Germline CDR1 and CDR2: SQVTM and ANQGSEA. Trimming removed 4 bases at V and 4 bases at J, with 13 bases between. This clonotype came up many times. Its antigen is undetermined. TCRdb recomputed calls from the RT-PCR reads with MiXCR, one row per CDR3 protein. The repertoire has hundreds of thousands of distinct CDR3 sequences, 6% to 9% of them found once; the top ten carry 10% to 15%. This chain connects TRBV29-1 to TRBJ1-2; D may be TRBD1 (6 bases). The TCR was taken from a man aged 50 to 75 who received an inactivated influenza vaccine. Here the sequenced sample was PBMCs from blood, taken roughly 24 months after vaccination. The CDR3: CSVVGGRGYGYTF. The CDR3 DNA is TGCAGCGTTGTAGGGGGGCGCGGCTATGGCTACACCTTC.